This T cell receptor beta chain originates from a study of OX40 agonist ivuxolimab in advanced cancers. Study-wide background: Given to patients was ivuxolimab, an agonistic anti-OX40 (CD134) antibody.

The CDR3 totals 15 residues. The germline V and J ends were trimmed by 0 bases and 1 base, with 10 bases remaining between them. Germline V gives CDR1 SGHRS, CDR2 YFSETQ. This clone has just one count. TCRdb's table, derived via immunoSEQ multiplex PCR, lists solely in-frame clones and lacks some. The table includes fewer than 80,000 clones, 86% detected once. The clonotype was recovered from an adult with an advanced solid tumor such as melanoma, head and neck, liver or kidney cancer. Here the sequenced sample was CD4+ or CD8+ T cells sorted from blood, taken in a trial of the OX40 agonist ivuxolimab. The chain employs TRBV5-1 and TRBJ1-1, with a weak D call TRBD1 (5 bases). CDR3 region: CASSLAGQGNTEAFF. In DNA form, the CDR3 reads TGCGCCAGCAGCTTGGCCGGGCAGGGGAACACTGAAGCTTTCTTT.